This is a list of T cell receptor beta chains from one sample in a study of blood T cell repertoires in COVID-19. Only in-frame clones appear in the TCRdb table, and some are missing; sequencing was by immunoSEQ multiplex PCR. This table holds about 120,000 clones, about 79% found once. Sequencing was done on a sample of peripheral blood. These receptors all come from a woman between 65 and 79 years old with acute or convalescent COVID-19. CDR3s include the opening cysteine and the closing phenylalanine or tryptophan.

v_gene	j_gene	len	CDR3aa
TRBV5-4	TRBJ2-2	14	CASRAGGDTGELFF
TRBV7-9	TRBJ1-1	15	CASSKGLQGRTEAFF
TRBV3-1/TRBV3-2	TRBJ1-1	15	CASTRTGRWSTEAFF
TRBV2	TRBJ1-1	14	CASSEMGGTTEAFF
TRBV4-1	TRBJ1-2	16	CASSQDWTGSFYGYTF
TRBV4-2	TRBJ1-3	16	CASSQDNSGPGNTIYF
TRBV12-3/TRBV12-4	TRBJ1-3	13	CASSPGAGNTIYF
TRBV19	TRBJ2-6	17	CASKRDRGNRGANVLTF
TRBV5-1	TRBJ2-1	16	CASSLVGQGFDNEQFF
TRBV4-2	TRBJ2-5	14	CASSQERIQETQYF
TRBV7-2	TRBJ2-6	15	CASSEAGAGANVLTF
TRBV3-1/TRBV3-2	TRBJ2-4	12	CASSFRGRPLFF
TRBV2	TRBJ1-1	13	CASMQVGNTEAFF
TRBV7-9	TRBJ2-7	12	CASSLVYREQYF
TRBV7-9	TRBJ1-2	14	CASSLADSPGGYTF
TRBV6-2/TRBV6-3	TRBJ2-7	14	CASSWQYFSYEQYF
TRBV5-4	TRBJ1-2	13	CASSVITGYGYTF
TRBV7-6	TRBJ1-1	11	CASSRQDEAFF
TRBV6-2/TRBV6-3	TRBJ2-3	15	CASSYRGTDTDTQYF
TRBV12-5	TRBJ2-7	18	CASGLVLGFRDREYEQYF
TRBV6-5	TRBJ2-3	13	CASRRQGADTQYF
TRBV15	TRBJ2-7	14	CATAAEQGLYEQYF